One and the same sample provided the 13 T cell receptor beta chains below, sequenced in a study of cytomegalovirus exposure and HLA in healthy donors. The PCR used 60 Vbeta and 13 Jbeta primers. Some clones are missing from TCRdb's copy, which holds only in-frame ones; the method was immunoSEQ multiplex PCR. The data contain about 160,000 clones, around 80% of them singletons. The sequencing sample was made of PBMCs. These receptors originate from a man aged 35-49 years in good health and CMV-seronegative.

This sequence joins TRBV12-5 and TRBJ2-7, with 9 bases fitting TRBD1. There are 18 residues in the CDR3. Germline V CDR1 and CDR2: LGHNT, FRNRAP. Trimming took 4 bases from V and 1 from J; bases not matched to a gene: 14. In DNA form, the CDR3 reads TGTGCTAGTGGTTCCCCTTTTCCCGGGACAGGGCTATCCTACGAGCAGTACTTC. Translation gives CASGSPFPGTGLSYEQYF.

This clone has just a few counts. The gene calls are TRBV18 and TRBJ2-7; no clear D. V was trimmed by 4 bases and J by 5 bases, leaving 21 bases between them. Germline CDR1 reads KGHSH; CDR2 reads LQKENI. The CDR3 totals 16 residues. CDR3 nucleotides: TGTGCCAGCTCACTACAAACCGGTGGAGATCTGGACGAGCAGTACTTC. This sequence encodes CASSLQTGGDLDEQYF.

The rearrangement links TRBV19 to TRBJ1-5; D is possibly TRBD1 (6 bases). Trimming took 6 bases from V and 1 from J, leaving 13 bases between them. Germline CDR1 is LNHDA and CDR2 is SQIVND (reference sequence). The CDR3 covers 15 residues. This chain's CDR3 is CASRLDRSSNQPQHF. Here the CDR3 DNA reads TGTGCCAGTAGGCTCGACAGGTCCAGCAATCAGCCCCAGCATTTT.

The chain combines TRBV6-1 with TRBJ2-2; 9 bases map to TRBD2. The CDR3 is 15 residues long. CDR1 and CDR2 (germline): MNHNS, SASEGT. J was trimmed by 5 bases and V by 1 base; bases with no gene match: 2. This CDR3 is CASSEVSGSTGELFF. The CDR3 coding sequence is TGTGCCAGCAGTGAAGTTAGCGGGAGTACCGGGGAGCTGTTTTTT.

The chain employs TRBV5-1 and TRBJ1-1, with D unresolved. V was pared by 0 bases and J by 4 bases, with 13 bases between. The germline V gene encodes CDR1 SGHRS and CDR2 YFSETQ. CDR3 length: 15 amino acids. Here the CDR3 reads CASSLGGRRSTEAFF. The CDR3 DNA reads TGCGCCAGCAGCTTGGGAGGTAGGCGGTCCACTGAAGCTTTCTTT. Full variable domain (outside the CDR3, taken from reference TRBV5-1 and TRBJ1-1): KAGVTQTPRYLIKTRGQQVTLSCSPISGHRSVSWYQQTPGQGLQFLFEYFSETQRNKGNFPGRFSGRQFSNSRSEMNVSTLELGDSALYLCASSLGGRRSTEAFFGQGTRLTVV.

CDR3 protein: CASSDPTVFLSGNTIYF. The CDR3, as DNA: TGTGCCAGCAGTGACCCGACAGTCTTCCTCTCTGGAAACACCATATATTTT. V gene TRBV6-4 combines with J gene TRBJ1-3, with D possibly matching TRBD1 (5 bases). CDR1 and CDR2 (germline): MRHNA, SNTAGT. The CDR3 contains 17 residues. V lost 2 bases and J lost 0, with 14 bases in between.

Only one count was recorded for this clone. The J gene is TRBJ2-2, the V gene TRBV7-2, with TRBD1 matching over 8 bases. V dropped 7 bases and J dropped 2; count of bases not matched to a gene: 9. Germline V gives CDR1 SGHTA, CDR2 FQGNSA. This CDR3 contains 16 residues. In DNA, the CDR3 is TGTGCCAGCACCCGGGTGACAGGGGCTAACACCGGGGAGCTGTTTTTT. Protein sequence: CASTRVTGANTGELFF.

The chain's CDR3 is CASSRGGGEPAHEQYF. CDR3 DNA: TGTGCCAGCAGCCGTGGGGGGGGCGAACCCGCCCACGAGCAGTACTTC. This chain uses TRBV4-2 with TRBJ2-5, with a weak D call TRBD2 (7 bases). The end of the DNA aligns better with TRBJ2-7, so the J call may be wrong. This CDR3 spans 16 amino acids. The V gene's germline CDR1 is LGHNA and CDR2 YNFKEQ.

The gene calls are TRBV5-1 and TRBJ1-4, with D maybe TRBD1 (5 bases). V was shortened by 0 bases and J by 0 bases, with 9 bases between the two germline ends. Germline V gives CDR1 SGHRS, CDR2 YFSETQ. The CDR3 is 16 amino acids. As DNA, the CDR3 is TGCGCCAGCAGCTTGGGACAGCCTGCAACTAATGAAAAACTGTTTTTT. Translation: CASSLGQPATNEKLFF.

The CDR3 is CSVRVVTGELFF. CDR3 bases: TGCAGCGTTCGGGTTGTCACCGGGGAGCTGTTTTTT. The chain uses TRBV29-1 and TRBJ2-2; D is undetermined. V was trimmed by 5 bases and J by 4 bases, leaving 8 bases between them. This CDR3 region has 12 residues. Looked up from germline, CDR1 is SQVTM and CDR2 is ANQGSEA.

The chain joins TRBV7-2 to TRBJ2-7; TRBD2 agrees at 10 bases. The CDR3 is made up of 15 amino acids. Germline lookup yields CDR1 SGHTA and CDR2 FQGNSA. V shed 5 bases, J shed 0 bases, and the junction held 4 bases outside the gene matches. The CDR3: CASSSGLADSYEQYF. In nucleotides, the CDR3 is TGTGCCAGCAGCAGCGGACTAGCGGACTCCTACGAGCAGTACTTC.

The V call is TRBV9, the J call TRBJ2-3; no clear D gene. V was cut by 2 bases and J by 3 bases, with 4 bases left in between. The CDR3 extends over 12 amino acids. Per germline, CDR1 SGDLS and CDR2 YYNGEE. CDR3 DNA: TGTGCCAGCAGCGTGAGTACAGATACGCAGTATTTT. It is translated as CASSVSTDTQYF.

The chain couples TRBV29-1 to TRBJ2-7, with 9 bases matching TRBD2. Trimming at V came to 6 bases and at J to 4 bases, leaving 4 bases not matched to a gene. The CDR3 is 12 amino acids. Germline lookup yields CDR1 SQVTM and CDR2 ANQGSEA. This chain's CDR3 is CSVREGMYEQYF. DNA of the CDR3: TGCAGCGTGCGGGAGGGGATGTACGAGCAGTACTTC.